Listed below are T cell receptor beta chains from one sample, sequenced in a study of blood T cell repertoires in COVID-19. The protocol was immunoSEQ multiplex PCR, while the TCRdb copy is restricted to in-frame clones and leaves out a portion. Of more than 300,000 clones detected, around four fifths appear once; the ten largest clones hold roughly 1.1%. Sequencing input: peripheral blood. The receptors stem from a woman between 45 and 65 years old with acute or convalescent COVID-19. Each CDR3 is given with its conserved first and last residue. The order of the fields is J gene, D gene, clone size, V gene, CDR3 DNA, CDR3 protein. D genes are given only for firm matches. The size entry is marked missing in some rows and otherwise reads once, few, many or a size class.

TRBJ1-3,-,-,TRBV10-2,TGCGCCAGCAGTCCAGGGTGGCAAAACACCATATATTTT,CASSPGWQNTIYF
TRBJ2-3,-,-,TRBV19,TGTGCCAGTAGTTTAGCCCCTAAACCACGCGATACGCAGTATTTT,CASSLAPKPRDTQYF
TRBJ2-4,TRBD2,-,TRBV5-1,TGCGCCAGCAGCTTGAATGGCGCGGGGGAGAACATTCAGTACTTC,CASSLNGAGENIQYF
TRBJ1-1,-,-,TRBV7-2,TGTGCCAGCAGCTTACGCCGTGCAGGGGACACTGAAGCTTTCTTT,CASSLRRAGDTEAFF
TRBJ2-1,-,-,TRBV12-3/TRBV12-4,TGTGCCAGCAGTTTGGGCCTGGGCCATGAGCAGTTCTTC,CASSLGLGHEQFF
TRBJ2-1,-,once,TRBV2,TGTGCCACATCAGACATCTATGAGCAGTTCTTC,CATSDIYEQFF
TRBJ1-1,-,-,TRBV29-1,TGCAGCGTTGACTTACAGTTTAACACTGAAGCTTTCTTT,CSVDLQFNTEAFF
TRBJ1-1,TRBD1,-,TRBV7-2,TGTGCCAGCAGCTATGAGCGGCAGGGGGTGGAAGCTTTCTTT,CASSYERQGVEAFF
TRBJ1-1,TRBD1,-,TRBV19,TGTGCCAGTATTAACAGGGGAGGTAACGGTGAAGCTTTCTTT,CASINRGGNGEAFF
TRBJ1-6,TRBD1,-,TRBV19,TGTGCCAGTAGTATGGGACAGGGAAATAATTCACCCCTCCACTTT,CASSMGQGNNSPLHF
TRBJ2-1,TRBD2,few,TRBV5-1,TGCGCCAGCAGCGAACTAGCGGGAGAGTATGAGCAGTTCTTC,CASSELAGEYEQFF
TRBJ2-3,TRBD1,-,TRBV19,TGTGCCAGTAGTAACGCCGGGACAGGGAGGACAGATACGCAGTATTTT,CASSNAGTGRTDTQYF
TRBJ1-4,TRBD1,-,TRBV30,TGTGCCTGGAGTGTACGAAGGGGGCTCGGTGAAAAACTGTTTTTT,CAWSVRRGLGEKLFF
TRBJ1-2,-,-,TRBV11-2,TGTGCCAGCAGACGAACAGGGTCGTATGGCTACACCTTC,CASRRTGSYGYTF
TRBJ1-1,-,-,TRBV30,TGTGCCTGGAGTTCCCTGACTGAAGCTTTCTTT,CAWSSLTEAFF
TRBJ1-4,-,-,TRBV15,TGTGCCACCAGGACCGGGGTAGGAAATGAAAAACTGTTTTTT,CATRTGVGNEKLFF
TRBJ2-3,-,-,TRBV11-3,TGTGCCAGCAGCCTCACAGATACGCAGTATTTT,CASSLTDTQYF
TRBJ2-6,-,-,TRBV7-8,TGTGCCAGCAGCTTGAGGGCATCTGGGGCCAACGTCCTGACTTTC,CASSLRASGANVLTF
TRBJ1-2,TRBD1,-,TRBV7-2,TGTGCCAGCAGCCCCGGGACAGCTTATGGCTACACCTTC,CASSPGTAYGYTF
TRBJ1-1,TRBD1,-,TRBV30,TGTGCCTGGTTACAGGGGGTGCCGAACACTGAAGCTTTCTTT,CAWLQGVPNTEAFF
TRBJ2-5,TRBD2,-,TRBV10-2,TGCGCCAGCAGTGCCCTAGCGGGGCAAGAGACCCAGTACTTC,CASSALAGQETQYF
TRBJ2-1,TRBD1,-,TRBV3-1/TRBV3-2,TGTGCCAGCAGCCTGACAGGGGATGAGCAGTTCTTC,CASSLTGDEQFF
TRBJ2-7,-,-,TRBV27,TGTGCCAGCACTATTCCTTACGAGCAGTACTTC,CASTIPYEQYF
TRBJ1-5,-,-,TRBV30,TGTGCCTGGAGGGGAGATAGCAATCAGCCCCAGCATTTT,CAWRGDSNQPQHF
TRBJ1-4,-,-,TRBV18,TGTGCCAGCTCACCAATCCAGGCTGCAACTAATGAAAAACTGTTTTTT,CASSPIQAATNEKLFF
TRBJ2-3,TRBD1,-,TRBV6-4,TGTGCCAGCAGTGCCGGACAGGCAGATACGCAGTATTTT,CASSAGQADTQYF
TRBJ2-2,-,few,TRBV5-1,TGCGCCAGCAGCTTGGCGTTAGATGACACCGGGGAGCTGTTTTTT,CASSLALDDTGELFF
TRBJ1-2,-,-,TRBV2,TGTGCCAGCAATCTAAACCAGGATGGCTACACCTTC,CASNLNQDGYTF
TRBJ2-3,TRBD1,once,TRBV10-3,TGTGCCATCAGTGACGGGACAGGGTGGGGCGCCGATACGCAGTATTTT,CAISDGTGWGADTQYF
TRBJ1-4,-,-,TRBV30,TGTGCCTGGAGGAGAGGGGGAAATGAAAAACTGTTTTTT,CAWRRGGNEKLFF
TRBJ2-1,TRBD2,-,TRBV24-1,TGTGCCACCAGTGCGGCTAGCGGAAATCATGAGCAGTTCTTC,CATSAASGNHEQFF
TRBJ1-1,-,-,TRBV6-5,TGTGCCAGCAGCCGTAACACTGAAGCTTTCTTT,CASSRNTEAFF
TRBJ1-2,TRBD1,-,TRBV3-1/TRBV3-2,TGTGCCAGCAGCCCGGGGACAGGGGAAGATGGCTACACCTTC,CASSPGTGEDGYTF
TRBJ1-2,TRBD1,-,TRBV19,TGTGCCAGTAGTATACGAGGGGGCGCGAACTATGGCTACACCTTC,CASSIRGGANYGYTF
TRBJ2-5,TRBD2,-,TRBV7-8,TGTGCCAGCACCAAGTTGGCTAGCGGGCCCCAAGAGACCCAGTACTTC,CASTKLASGPQETQYF
TRBJ2-2,-,-,TRBV2,TGTGCCAGCAGTGAAACCGAACAGGATTACACCGGGGAGCTGTTTTTT,CASSETEQDYTGELFF
TRBJ2-5,TRBD2,-,TRBV18,TGTGCCAGCTCATCGGGACTAGCAGAGACCCAGTACTTC,CASSSGLAETQYF
TRBJ2-2,-,-,TRBV5-1,TGCGCCAGCAGCTTGGACAGGGCGAACACCGGGGAGCTGTTTTTT,CASSLDRANTGELFF
TRBJ1-1,TRBD1,-,TRBV9,TGTGCCAGCAGCGTAGCCCCGGCAGGGGGGAACACTGAAGCTTTCTTT,CASSVAPAGGNTEAFF
TRBJ2-7,TRBD2,-,TRBV7-9,TGTGCCAGCAGTCTACTAGCGGGAGCCTACGAGCAGTACTTC,CASSLLAGAYEQYF